The 13 T cell receptor beta chains below come from one sample, sequenced in a study of regulatory T cells in long-lasting Graves disease. Regarding time point: persistent/refractory GD, antithyroid drugs over 5 years with positive TRAb. TCR sequences were obtained from RNA taken from PBMCs. The TCR beta library used iRepertoire HTBI primers with Arm-PCR amplification of CDR3. TCRdb fed the multiplex PCR reads into MiXCR, producing one record per CDR3 protein. The sample lists about 660,000 distinct CDR3 sequences, 30% occurring once. This specimen consisted of peripheral blood mononuclear cells (PBMCs), obtained when the disease was refractory, from a patient treated with antithyroid drugs. The source is a female donor with Graves disease.

This clonotype was observed a few times. The rearrangement uses TRBV19 and TRBJ1-1; D ambiguous. Germline assignment: CDR1 LNHDA and CDR2 SQIVND (reference sequence). The V end lost 6 bases, the J end lost 1 base, and 9 bases lay between the germline ends. The CDR3 is 13 amino acids. The CDR3 loop reads CASRDLKNTEAFF. In DNA, the CDR3 is TGTGCCAGTAGGGACCTCAAGAACACTGAAGCTTTCTTT.

The CDR3 DNA sequence: TGCGCCAGCAGTGAGCAAATGGGCCTTTTGGACACTGAAGCTTTCTTT. Translation gives CASSEQMGLLDTEAFF. The V call is TRBV10-2, the J call TRBJ1-1; D ambiguous. The germline V and J ends were trimmed by 2 bases and 3 bases, with 16 bases remaining between them. Germline V gene sequence: CDR1 WSHSY, CDR2 SAAADI. This CDR3 contains 16 residues.

The chain recombines TRBV6-2 or TRBV6-3 with TRBJ1-2, with 7 bases fitting TRBD1. The length of the CDR3 is 15 residues. The germline gives CDR1 MNHEY, CDR2 SVGEGT. J lost 4 bases, V lost 4 bases, and 9 bases had no gene match. This CDR3 reads CASSFEGDSSYGYTF. The CDR3 nucleotides are TGTGCCAGCAGTTTTGAAGGGGACAGCTCCTATGGCTACACCTTC.

This clonotype occurred a few times. CDR3 sequence (DNA): TGTGCCAGCAGCTACACGGGCAGGGAACGCTATGGCTACACCTTC. It codes for CASSYTGRERYGYTF. This chain joins TRBV5-4 and TRBJ1-2; the D gene is possibly TRBD1 (5 bases). Germline V CDR1 and CDR2: SGHNT, YYREEE (reference sequence). The CDR3 is 15 amino acids. The V end lost 3 bases, the J end lost 4 bases, and 16 bases lay between the germline ends.

This clonotype was observed a handful of times. This sequence joins TRBV27 and TRBJ2-7; D call uncertain. The CDR3 is 13 residues long. With 3 bases removed from V and 5 bases from J, the gap between germline ends came to 11 bases. From germline, CDR1 is MNHEY and CDR2 SMNVEV (reference sequence). This CDR3 reads CASSFGMSDEQYF. CDR3 in DNA: TGTGCCAGCAGTTTTGGAATGAGCGACGAGCAGTACTTC.

The gene calls are TRBV6-1 and TRBJ1-1, with 8 nucleotides matching TRBD1. Trimming removed 6 bases from V and 4 bases from J; junction bases left unmatched: 4. The length of the CDR3 is 13 residues. CDR1 is MNHNS and CDR2 is SASEGT in the germline V gene. In nucleotides, the CDR3 is TGTGCCAGCAGATTGGACAGGGCCACTGAAGCTTTCTTT. It yields the protein CASRLDRATEAFF.

Only one count was recorded for this clonotype. The chain uses TRBV20-1 and TRBJ2-5; TRBD2 agrees at 9 bases. The J call could be wrong; TRBJ2-1 is a better fit for the DNA end. CDR1 is DFQATT and CDR2 is SNEGSKA in the germline V gene (reference sequence). The CDR3 sequence is 14 residues long. CDR3 amino acids: CSASMAGGYNEQFF. CDR3 coding DNA: TGCAGTGCTAGTATGGCGGGAGGGTACAATGAGCAGTTCTTC.

This clonotype was recorded a few times. The V and J genes are TRBV7-9 and TRBJ2-7; D remains ambiguous. This CDR3 is built from 11 residues. Germline values: CDR1 SEHNR, CDR2 FQNEAQ (reference sequence). V was pared by 5 bases and J by 6 bases, with 8 bases between. CDR3 protein: CASSPDLEQYF. CDR3 sequence (DNA): TGTGCCAGCAGCCCCGATCTCGAGCAGTACTTC.

The chain carries TRBV6-1 and TRBJ1-2; D gene ambiguous. CDR1 and CDR2 (germline): MNHNS, SASEGT. CDR3 length: 13 residues. V was cut by 5 bases and J by 5 bases, with 12 bases left in between. The CDR3 region has the DNA TGTGCCAGCAGTCCCCTCAGCGAATATGGCTACACCTTC. Its protein is CASSPLSEYGYTF.

The sample holds a few counts of this clonotype. This chain connects TRBV5-1 to TRBJ1-2, with 10 bases aligning to TRBD1. Germline CDR1 and CDR2: SGHRS and YFSETQ. V dropped 3 bases and J dropped 6; count of bases not matched to a gene: 8. The CDR3 totals 15 residues. The CDR3 here is CASSSGTGVGDGYTF. The CDR3 nucleotides are TGCGCCAGCAGCTCCGGGACAGGGGTCGGAGATGGCTACACCTTC.

The rearrangement links TRBV12-3 or TRBV12-4 to TRBJ1-2; no clear D. The CDR3 runs to 14 residues. V lost 5 bases and J 2 bases, leaving 12 bases between the germline ends. Here the CDR3 DNA reads TGTGCCAGCAGTCCGGAGGAGGCGAACTATGGCTACACCTTC. Its translation is CASSPEEANYGYTF.

There are a few counts of this clonotype. This rearrangement joins TRBV3-1 to TRBJ2-7; D gene ambiguous. V lost 2 bases and J 5 bases, leaving 13 bases between the germline ends. This CDR3 contains 14 residues. Per the germline V gene, CDR1 is LGHDT and CDR2 is YNNKEL (reference sequence). As DNA, the CDR3 is TGTGCCAGCAGCCAATATCGGGTCCGGGACGAGCAGTACTTC. Translating gives CASSQYRVRDEQYF.

This clonotype occurred a few times. The chain combines TRBV28 with TRBJ2-5, with 11 bases identical to TRBD2. Per germline, CDR1 MDHEN and CDR2 SYDVKM. Trimming at V came to 6 bases and at J to 4 bases, leaving 7 bases not matched to a gene. This CDR3 contains 15 residues. CDR3 coding DNA: TGTGCCAGCAGCCCTAATAGCGGGAGGGGAGAGACCCAGTACTTC. It yields the protein CASSPNSGRGETQYF.